These 25 T cell receptor beta chains were all obtained from the same sample, sequenced in a study of CD8 T cells in ankylosing spondylitis. MiXCR, applied by TCRdb to the 5' RACE reads, yields one record per CDR3 protein. The data contain about 160,000 distinct CDR3 sequences, roughly 18% of them singletons. Sequenced material: blood, either unsorted or a sorted T cell fraction (not recorded which). These receptors originate from a male donor with ankylosing spondylitis or in good health (not recorded which).

This clonotype occurred a few times. The rearrangement links TRBV9 to TRBJ1-2, with a tentative D call TRBD1 (5 bases). Germline V gene sequence: CDR1 SGDLS, CDR2 YYNGEE. Trimming cost V 6 bases and J 4 bases, with 10 bases left between them. The CDR3 consists of 12 residues. The CDR3 nucleotides read TGTGCCAGCAACGCTGGGGGCTATGGCTACACCTTC. It is translated as CASNAGGYGYTF.

The sample holds many counts of this clonotype. The chain has TRBV20-1 and TRBJ2-3, with 10 bases identical to TRBD2. CDR1 is DFQATT and CDR2 is SNEGSKA in the germline V gene (reference sequence). This CDR3 has 15 residues. After removal of 3 bases from V and 1 base from J, the junction contained 4 bases not matched to a gene. The CDR3 spells CSASSLAGGTDTQYF. Here the CDR3 DNA reads TGCAGTGCTAGTTCTCTAGCGGGGGGCACAGATACGCAGTATTTT.

Concerning this clonotype itself: One junction end disagrees with the germline gene, perhaps due to a read error. The V call is TRBV12-3 or TRBV12-4, the J call TRBJ2-2, with D perhaps TRBD1 or TRBD2 (5 bases each). The CDR3 spans 13 residues. The CDR3 DNA is TGTGCCAGCAGTTTAGGGTCCCCCGGGGCGCTGTTTTTT. Its protein is CASSLGSPGALFF.

There are a few counts of this clonotype. The chain recombines TRBV30 with TRBJ1-1; 7 bases map to TRBD1. V shed 1 base and J 3 bases; nucleotides not matched to a gene: 2. Germline V gene lookup returns CDR1 GTSNPN and CDR2 SVGIG (reference sequence). The CDR3 loop spans 13 amino acids. The CDR3, as DNA: TGTGCCTGGAGTGCCCAGGGGGACACTGAAGCTTTCTTT. This translates into CAWSAQGDTEAFF.

This clonotype was detected ten times or more. This chain joins TRBV20-1 and TRBJ1-4; no definite D call. The CDR3 sequence is 12 residues long. Germline V CDR1 and CDR2: DFQATT, SNEGSKA (reference sequence). The CDR3, as DNA: TGCAGCCCTGCCGTAGATAATGAAAAACTGTTTTTT. It specifies CSPAVDNEKLFF.

This clonotype was seen at least ten times. This chain uses TRBV20-1 with TRBJ2-5; 12 nucleotides line up with TRBD2. The CDR3 has 15 residues. V lost 6 bases to trimming and J lost 1 base; unmatched junction nucleotides: 6. From germline, CDR1 is DFQATT and CDR2 SNEGSKA (reference sequence). Here the CDR3 reads CSAGGLAGLQETQYF. The CDR3 nucleotides read TGCAGTGCGGGAGGACTAGCGGGACTCCAAGAGACCCAGTACTTC.

This clonotype showed up just a few times. The J gene is TRBJ2-1, the V gene TRBV6-6; D remains unclear. The CDR3 is 15 residues long. V was pared by 6 bases and J by 3 bases, with 15 bases between. Germline assignment: CDR1 MNHNY and CDR2 SVGAGI (reference sequence). The CDR3 nucleotides read TGTGCCAGCAGCCTCTCTACTCCCAGCTACAATGAGCAGTTCTTC. Protein product: CASSLSTPSYNEQFF.

This clonotype was recorded many times. The gene calls are TRBV5-1 and TRBJ2-7; perhaps TRBD1 as D (6 bases). The CDR3 covers 15 residues. Germline V gene lookup returns CDR1 SGHRS and CDR2 YFSETQ. V was shortened by 5 bases and J by 4 bases, with 19 bases between the two germline ends. CDR3 in DNA: TGCGCCAGCAGTCCCAACAGGGCAGTCAAATACGAGCAGTACTTC. Translated: CASSPNRAVKYEQYF.

The V and J genes are TRBV2 and TRBJ2-5, with D unclear. Deletions cut 6 bases from V and 7 bases from J, with 6 bases between. The CDR3 has 10 residues. Germline loops: CDR1 SNHLY, CDR2 FYNNEI. CDR3 amino acids: CASRQVTQYF. In nucleotides, the CDR3 is TGTGCCAGCAGGCAGGTGACCCAGTACTTC.

This chain links TRBV19 with TRBJ2-1; 8 nucleotides match TRBD2. Germline CDR1 LNHDA, CDR2 SQIVND (reference sequence). The junction had 3 bases not matched to a gene; V was cut back by 5 bases and J by 12 bases. The CDR3 covers 11 residues. The CDR3, as DNA: TGTGCCAGTAGTTATAGCGGGATGCAGTTCTTC. It is translated as CASSYSGMQFF.

This clonotype appeared a few times. The chain is built from TRBV6-2 or TRBV6-3 and TRBJ1-5; the D gene is possibly TRBD1 (6 bases). Germline CDR1 is MNHEY and CDR2 is SVGEGT. This CDR3 contains 14 residues. V was clipped by 2 bases and J by 6 bases, with 11 bases between them. The CDR3 sequence: CASSYVARGQPQHF. The DNA for the CDR3 is TGTGCCAGCAGTTACGTGGCCAGGGGTCAGCCCCAGCATTTT.

This clonotype has ten or more counts. V usage is TRBV20-1 and J usage is TRBJ2-7, with 7 bases aligning to TRBD1. This CDR3 is built from 12 residues. V was clipped by 6 bases and J by 5 bases; unmatched bases: 7. CDR1 is DFQATT and CDR2 is SNEGSKA in the germline V gene (reference sequence). CDR3 loop: CSATRGLDEQYF. The CDR3 DNA reads TGCAGTGCGACGAGGGGGCTCGACGAGCAGTACTTC.

This clonotype has ten or more counts. This chain joins TRBV4-2 and TRBJ2-7; 12 bases agree with TRBD2. The junction had 4 bases not matched to a gene; V was cut back by 4 bases and J by 0 bases. Germline CDR1 reads LGHNA; CDR2 reads YNFKEQ. The length of the CDR3 is 16 residues. This CDR3 is CASSPTSGRHSYEQYF. The CDR3 DNA reads TGTGCCAGCAGCCCTACTAGCGGGAGGCACTCCTACGAGCAGTACTTC.

The J gene is TRBJ1-1, the V gene TRBV29-1, with D perhaps TRBD1 (5 bases). The length of the CDR3 is 15 residues. With 6 bases removed from V and 0 bases from J, the gap between germline ends came to 17 bases. Germline V gene data show CDR1 as SQVTM and CDR2 as ANQGSEA. The CDR3 region is CSVDFGANMNTEAFF. The CDR3 nucleotides are TGCAGCGTAGACTTCGGGGCAAACATGAACACTGAAGCTTTCTTT.

The chain recombines TRBV3-1 with TRBJ2-1; D may be TRBD1 (6 bases). CDR1 is LGHDT, CDR2 YNNKEL, per germline (reference sequence). This CDR3 is 18 amino acids long. The CDR3 here is CTLSLRVPGQGERNEQFF. CDR3 DNA: TGTACCCTCAGCCTAAGAGTCCCGGGACAAGGAGAGAGAAATGAGCAGTTCTTC.

The chain employs TRBV2 and TRBJ1-5; D unresolved. CDR3 length equals 13 residues. V shed 8 bases and J shed 4 bases, with 12 bases lying between them. Looked up from germline, CDR1 is SNHLY and CDR2 is FYNNEI. The CDR3 is CASRSRGNQPQHF. CDR3 bases: TGTGCCAGCCGATCCCGGGGAAATCAGCCCCAGCATTTT.

The CDR3 DNA reads as TGTGCCAGCAGGTTACTAGCGGGGGCCGGGGAGCTGTTTTTT. The encoded protein is CASRLLAGAGELFF. The chain links TRBV11-2 to TRBJ2-2; 11 nucleotides match TRBD2. Germline V lookup: CDR1 SGHAT, CDR2 FQNNGV. The V gene end was trimmed by 6 bases and the J gene end by 6 bases; junction bases not matched to a gene: 3. CDR3 size: 14 residues.

In its sample, this clonotype was seen many times. The chain recombines TRBV28 with TRBJ2-2; TRBD2 agrees at 8 bases. V dropped 6 bases and J dropped 5; count of bases not matched to a gene: 8. The CDR3 contains 15 residues. Germline CDR1 MDHEN, CDR2 SYDVKM. CDR3 bases: TGTGCCAGCAGCGCGGGCGGGAGGCGGACCGGGGAGCTGTTTTTT. This gives the protein CASSAGGRRTGELFF.

This clonotype came up many times. The genes are TRBV5-1 and TRBJ2-7, with 9 bases aligning to TRBD1. The V gene end was trimmed by 0 bases and the J gene end by 5 bases; junction bases not matched to a gene: 3. Germline V gene data show CDR1 as SGHRS and CDR2 as YFSETQ. This CDR3 has 14 amino acids. The CDR3 DNA reads as TGCGCCAGCAGCTTGGAGGGGACAGGGAACGAGCAGTACTTC. Residues: CASSLEGTGNEQYF.

This clonotype was seen many times. V usage is TRBV27 and J usage is TRBJ2-2; D ambiguous. The V end lost 5 bases, the J end lost 0 bases, and 10 bases lay between the germline ends. CDR1 and CDR2 (germline): MNHEY, SMNVEV (reference sequence). This CDR3 has 15 residues. CDR3 protein: CASSTLTSNTGELFF. The CDR3 DNA is TGTGCCAGCAGTACACTGACATCGAACACCGGGGAGCTGTTTTTT.

This clonotype was detected only a few times. CDR3 DNA: TGCGCCAGCAGTCAGTTGGGACGGGTGGCCTACGAGCAGTACTTC. Amino acids: CASSQLGRVAYEQYF. J is TRBJ2-7 and V is TRBV23-1; D might be TRBD1 or TRBD2, each matching 5 bases. TRBV23-1 belongs to the ORF category, with a function that is uncertain. The CDR3 covers 15 residues. V was cut by 3 bases and J by 2 bases, with 14 bases left in between.

This clonotype occurred a few times. J is TRBJ2-1 and V is TRBV11-2; 8 nucleotides agree with TRBD2. Germline V gene data show CDR1 as SGHAT and CDR2 as FQNNGV. Trimming took 5 bases from V and 9 from J; bases not matched to a gene: 12. The CDR3 loop spans 15 amino acids. The CDR3 nucleotides read TGTGCCAGCAGCCCCCGGGGGGGGACGCTTGGTGAGCAGTTCTTC. Translation: CASSPRGGTLGEQFF.

The chain employs TRBV7-8 and TRBJ2-7; D is uncertain. Germline-derived CDR1 and CDR2 are SGHVS and FQNEAQ. The V end was cut by 3 bases, the J end by 7 bases, with 25 bases between. The CDR3 has 17 amino acids. In DNA, the CDR3 is TGTGCCAGCAGCTTCAGCAGCGTTAGGGTAACTACTACGGAGCAGTACTTC. It translates to CASSFSSVRVTTTEQYF.

This clonotype was counted at least ten times. This chain uses TRBV15 with TRBJ2-5; D not resolved. Looked up from germline, CDR1 is LNHNV and CDR2 is YYDKDF (reference sequence). This CDR3 has 11 amino acids. Trimming stripped 3 bases from V and 7 bases from J, with 6 bases between. DNA for the CDR3: TGTGCCACCAGCAGCGAGGCGACCCAGTACTTC. The encoded protein is CATSSEATQYF.

This clonotype was detected many times. The rearrangement joins TRBV28 to TRBJ2-7; 7 positions agree with TRBD1. The CDR3 length is 14 residues. V dropped 2 bases and J dropped 6; count of bases not matched to a gene: 7. The V gene's germline CDR1 is MDHEN and CDR2 SYDVKM. In DNA, the CDR3 is TGTGCCAGCAGTTTAGAGACAGGGATCTCCGAGCAGTACTTC. It specifies CASSLETGISEQYF.